This T cell receptor beta chain was found in a study of metastatic and nonmetastatic thyroid tumors. Study background: Across blood and tumor or nodule tissue, repertoires from malignant and benign thyroid patients were compared with one another.

In the original processing: For papillary thyroid cancer, a distant-metastasis classifier was constructed from CDR3 differences observed across clinicopathological groups. TCRdb ran MiXCR on the PCR reads. For this entry, the V and J calls and clone size follow TCRdb and not the study's own pipeline. The data contain around 18,000 clones, under 15% of them singletons. General observations from the study: Relative to benign nodules, malignant thyroid tumors were reportedly characterized by significantly elevated TCR beta diversity in blood and tumor.

CDR3 size: 13 residues. Trimming removed 5 bases at V and 4 bases at J, with 11 bases between. Germline CDR1 and CDR2: SGHAT and FQNNGV. Every patient underwent thyroid surgery untreated. This clone was seen a single time. As yet, its antigen is unknown. The J gene is TRBJ1-2, the V gene TRBV11-2; D ambiguous. Sequenced: tumor tissue. The clonotype originates from a female donor with papillary thyroid cancer or a benign thyroid nodule (not recorded which). Some clones in this sample may be carry-over from other donors' samples. Here the CDR3 reads CASSPGPRYGYTF. The CDR3 DNA sequence: TGTGCCAGCAGCCCCGGACCGCGCTATGGCTACACCTTC.